This T cell receptor beta chain was sequenced during a study of blood T cell repertoires in COVID-19. Study summary: Whether acute or convalescent, the COVID-19 samples came from the United States, Italy and Spain.

As handled by the study authors: Estimated nucleated cell counts came from reference gene primer amplification. Profiled with immunoSEQ multiplex PCR; TCRdb holds only in-frame clones, not every one. Clone size and V and J calls were adopted from that table, with D and trimming inferred from the DNA. This table holds about 170,000 clones, 60% to 85% found once. Losses at the gene ends were 1 base for V and 2 bases for J; bases not matched to a gene: 4. The CDR3 extends over 16 amino acids. Germline values: CDR1 KGHSH, CDR2 LQKENI. V gene TRBV18 combines with J gene TRBJ1-2; 10 bases line up with TRBD1. The receptor comes from a man in his 70s with acute or convalescent COVID-19. Input material: peripheral blood. CDR3 residues: CASSPRGTGANYGYTF. The CDR3 DNA reads TGTGCCAGCTCACCACGGGGGACAGGGGCGAACTATGGCTACACCTTC.